This TCR beta chain was identified in a study of T-cell memory formation after mild COVID-19. Across the study: Largely, the TCR clusters proved donor specific.

Study-wide results and caveats: The study found contracting CD4+ clones mainly in CM and EM and contracting CD8+ clones in EMRA. The second-wave clones peaking on day 37 were not confirmed as SARS-CoV-2-specific.

This clonotype was found many times. What it binds is unknown. CDR3 size: 14 residues. The ends lost 5 bases at V and 3 bases at J; junction bases unmatched: 3. 5'RACE primed at constant segments yielded TCR alpha and TCR beta cDNA libraries bearing sample barcodes and UMIs. One entry per CDR3 protein results from TCRdb running MiXCR on the 5' RACE reads. Among about 470,000 distinct CDR3 sequences listed, roughly 25% were seen once. Sequencing was done on a sample of PBMCs or a T cell subset sorted from them (not recorded which). The V and J genes are TRBV12-3 or TRBV12-4 and TRBJ2-7; 11 bases agree with TRBD2. The receptor comes from an adult woman who had mild COVID-19 (a few samples of this study predate the infection). Cell type and time point are not known. The CDR3 nucleotides are TGTGCCAGCAGTCGACTAGCGGGATACTACGAGCAGTACTTC. It yields the protein CASSRLAGYYEQYF.